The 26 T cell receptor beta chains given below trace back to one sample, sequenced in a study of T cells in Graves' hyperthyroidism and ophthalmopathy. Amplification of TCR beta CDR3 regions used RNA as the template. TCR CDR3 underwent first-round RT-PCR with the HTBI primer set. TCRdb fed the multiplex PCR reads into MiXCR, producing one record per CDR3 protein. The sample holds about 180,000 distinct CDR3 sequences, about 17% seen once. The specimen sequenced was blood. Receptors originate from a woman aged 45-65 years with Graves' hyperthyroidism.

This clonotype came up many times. The CDR3 region is CASSVTGGALLAFF. For the CDR3, the DNA is TGCGCCAGCAGCGTTACAGGGGGCGCGCTTCTTGCTTTCTTT. The J gene is TRBJ1-1, the V gene TRBV5-1; TRBD1 matches at 9 bases. Germline lookup yields CDR1 SGHRS and CDR2 YFSETQ. The CDR3 extends over 14 amino acids. The V and J ends lost 4 bases and 11 bases, in that order; junction bases with no gene match: 12.

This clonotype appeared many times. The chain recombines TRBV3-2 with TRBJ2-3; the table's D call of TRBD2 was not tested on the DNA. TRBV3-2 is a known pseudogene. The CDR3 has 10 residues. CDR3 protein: CATTSDTQYF. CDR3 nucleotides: TGTGCCACGACTAGCGATACGCAGTATTTT.

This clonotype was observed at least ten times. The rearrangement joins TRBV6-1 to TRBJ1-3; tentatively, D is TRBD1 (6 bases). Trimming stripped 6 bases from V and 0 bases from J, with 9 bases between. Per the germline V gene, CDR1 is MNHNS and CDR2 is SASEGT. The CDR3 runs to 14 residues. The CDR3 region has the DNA TGTGCCAGCAGCCGGGACAACTCTGGAAACACCATATATTTT. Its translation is CASSRDNSGNTIYF.

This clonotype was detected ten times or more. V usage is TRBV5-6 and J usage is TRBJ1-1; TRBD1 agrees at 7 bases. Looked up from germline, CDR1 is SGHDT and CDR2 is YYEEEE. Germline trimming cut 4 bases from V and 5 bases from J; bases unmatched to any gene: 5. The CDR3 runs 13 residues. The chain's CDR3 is CASSGRGSTEAFF. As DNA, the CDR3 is TGTGCCAGCAGCGGCAGGGGGTCGACTGAAGCTTTCTTT.

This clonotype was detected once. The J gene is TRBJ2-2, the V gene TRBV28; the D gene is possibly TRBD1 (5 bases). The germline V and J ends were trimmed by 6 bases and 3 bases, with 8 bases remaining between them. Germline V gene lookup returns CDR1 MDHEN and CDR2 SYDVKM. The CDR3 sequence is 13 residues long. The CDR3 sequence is CASRGRDTGELFF. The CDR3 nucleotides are TGTGCCAGCAGGGGCAGGGACACCGGGGAGCTGTTTTTT. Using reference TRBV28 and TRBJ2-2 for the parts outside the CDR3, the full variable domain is DVKVTQSSRYLVKRTGEKVFLECVQDMDHENMFWYRQDPGLGLRLIYFSYDVKMKEKGDIPEGYSVSREKKERFSLILESASTNQTSMYLCASRGRDTGELFFGEGSRLTVL.

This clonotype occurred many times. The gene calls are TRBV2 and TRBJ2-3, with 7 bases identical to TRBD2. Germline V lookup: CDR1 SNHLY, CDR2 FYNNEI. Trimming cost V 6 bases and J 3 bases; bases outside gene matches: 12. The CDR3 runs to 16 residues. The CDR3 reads CASRGGVLDLTDTQYF. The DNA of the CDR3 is TGTGCCAGCAGGGGGGGGGTACTCGACTTAACAGATACGCAGTATTTT.

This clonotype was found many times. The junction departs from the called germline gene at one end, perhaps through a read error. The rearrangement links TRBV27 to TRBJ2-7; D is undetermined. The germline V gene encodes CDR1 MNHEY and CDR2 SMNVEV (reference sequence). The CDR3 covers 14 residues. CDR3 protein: CASSLSGTSYEQYF. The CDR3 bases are TGCGCCAGCAGCTTGTCGGGCACGTCCTACGAGCAGTACTTC.

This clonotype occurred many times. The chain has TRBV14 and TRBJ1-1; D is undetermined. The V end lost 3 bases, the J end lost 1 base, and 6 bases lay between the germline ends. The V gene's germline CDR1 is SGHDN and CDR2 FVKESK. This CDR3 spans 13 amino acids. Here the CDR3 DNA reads TGTGCCAGCAGCCATGCGGAGAACACTGAAGCTTTCTTT. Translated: CASSHAENTEAFF.

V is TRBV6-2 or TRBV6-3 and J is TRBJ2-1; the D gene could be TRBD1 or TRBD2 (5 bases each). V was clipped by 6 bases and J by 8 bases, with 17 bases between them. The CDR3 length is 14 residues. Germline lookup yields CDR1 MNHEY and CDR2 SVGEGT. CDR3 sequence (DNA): TGTGCCAGCAGAGAGGGACCTTTCGGGCATGAGCAGTTCTTC. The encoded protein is CASREGPFGHEQFF.

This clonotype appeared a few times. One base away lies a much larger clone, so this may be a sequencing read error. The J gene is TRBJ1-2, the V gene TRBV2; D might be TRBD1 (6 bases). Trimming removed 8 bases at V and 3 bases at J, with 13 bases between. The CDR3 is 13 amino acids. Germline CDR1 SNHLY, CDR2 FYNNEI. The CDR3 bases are TGTGCCAGCGAAGGGGGGGGGGACTATGGCTACACCTTC. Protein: CASEGGGDYGYTF.

The chain's CDR3 is CASSLRGQAPSGYTF. In DNA form, the CDR3 reads TGTGCCAGCAGTTTAAGAGGACAGGCCCCAAGTGGCTACACCTTC. This sequence joins TRBV12-3 or TRBV12-4 and TRBJ1-2, with 7 nucleotides matching TRBD1. J was trimmed by 7 bases and V by 2 bases; bases with no gene match: 10. The CDR3 is made up of 15 amino acids.

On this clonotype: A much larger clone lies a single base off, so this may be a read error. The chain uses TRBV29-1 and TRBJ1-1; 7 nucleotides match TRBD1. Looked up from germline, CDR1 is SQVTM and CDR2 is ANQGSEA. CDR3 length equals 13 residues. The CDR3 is CSVGQGMNTEVFF. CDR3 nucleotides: TGCAGCGTTGGACAGGGTATGAACACTGAAGTTTTCTTT. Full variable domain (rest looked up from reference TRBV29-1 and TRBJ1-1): SAVISQKPSRDICQRGTSLTIQCQVDSQVTMMFWYRQQPGQSLTLIATANQGSEATYESGFVIDKFPISRPNLTFSTLTVSNMSPEDSSIYLCSVGQGMNTEVFFGQGTRLTVV.

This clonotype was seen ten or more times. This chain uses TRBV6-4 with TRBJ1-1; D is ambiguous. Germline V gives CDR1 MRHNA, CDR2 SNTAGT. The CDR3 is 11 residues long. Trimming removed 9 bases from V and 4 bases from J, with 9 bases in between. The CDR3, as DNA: TGTGCCAGGGGTATTCGCACTGAAGCTTTCTTT. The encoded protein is CARGIRTEAFF.

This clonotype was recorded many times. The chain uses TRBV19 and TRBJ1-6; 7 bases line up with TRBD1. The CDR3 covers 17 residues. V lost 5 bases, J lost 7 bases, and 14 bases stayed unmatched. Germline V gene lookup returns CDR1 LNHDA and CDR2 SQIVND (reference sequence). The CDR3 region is CASSRSDPRGKNSPLHF. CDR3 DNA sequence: TGTGCCAGTAGTCGGTCGGACCCCAGGGGGAAGAATTCACCCCTCCACTTT. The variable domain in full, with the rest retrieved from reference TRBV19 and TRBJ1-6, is DGGITQSPKYLFRKEGQNVTLSCEQNLNHDAMYWYRQDPGQGLRLIYYSQIVNDFQKGDIAEGYSVSREKKESFPLTVTSAQKNPTAFYLCASSRSDPRGKNSPLHFGNGTRLTVT.

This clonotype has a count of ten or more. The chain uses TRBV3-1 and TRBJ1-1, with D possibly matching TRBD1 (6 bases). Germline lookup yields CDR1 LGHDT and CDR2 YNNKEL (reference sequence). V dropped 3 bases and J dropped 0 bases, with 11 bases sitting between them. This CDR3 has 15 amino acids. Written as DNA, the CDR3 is TGTGCCAGCAGCCACGAGGACAGATTGAACACTGAAGCTTTCTTT. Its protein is CASSHEDRLNTEAFF. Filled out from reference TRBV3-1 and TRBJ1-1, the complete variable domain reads DTAVSQTPKYLVTQMGNDKSIKCEQNLGHDTMYWYKQDSKKFLKIMFSYNNKELIINETVPNRFSPKSPDKAHLNLHINSLELGDSAVYFCASSHEDRLNTEAFFGQGTRLTVV.

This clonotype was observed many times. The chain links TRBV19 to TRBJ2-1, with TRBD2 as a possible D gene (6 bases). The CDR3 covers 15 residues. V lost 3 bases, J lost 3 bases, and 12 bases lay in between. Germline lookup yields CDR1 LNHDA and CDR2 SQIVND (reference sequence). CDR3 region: CASSIQLALYNEQFF. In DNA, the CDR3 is TGTGCCAGTAGTATCCAACTAGCTCTCTACAATGAGCAGTTCTTC.

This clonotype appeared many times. This chain's CDR3 is CASSLAASRETQYF. Here the CDR3 DNA reads TGTGCCAGCAGCTTAGCGGCCAGTAGGGAGACCCAGTACTTC. The chain links TRBV7-9 to TRBJ2-5; no clear D gene. Deletions cut 0 bases from V and 5 bases from J, with 10 bases between. CDR1 is SEHNR and CDR2 is FQNEAQ in the germline V gene (reference sequence). The length of the CDR3 is 14 residues. The variable domain in full, completed from reference TRBV7-9 and TRBJ2-5, reads DTGVSQNPRHKITKRGQNVTFRCDPISEHNRLYWYRQTLGQGPEFLTYFQNEAQLEKSRLLSDRFSAERPKGSFSTLEIQRTEQGDSAMYLCASSLAASRETQYFGPGTRLLVL.

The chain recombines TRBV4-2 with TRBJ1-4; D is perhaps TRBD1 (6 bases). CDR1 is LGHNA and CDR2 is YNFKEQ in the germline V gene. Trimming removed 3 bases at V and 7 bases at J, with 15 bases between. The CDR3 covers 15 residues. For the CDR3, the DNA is TGTGCCAGCAGCCAGAGAGGGGGAGTTAGTGAAAAACTGTTTTTT. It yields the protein CASSQRGGVSEKLFF.

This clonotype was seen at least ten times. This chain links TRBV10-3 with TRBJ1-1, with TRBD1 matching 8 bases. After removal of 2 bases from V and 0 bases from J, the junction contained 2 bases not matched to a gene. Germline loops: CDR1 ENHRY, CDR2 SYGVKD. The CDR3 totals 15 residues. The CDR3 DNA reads TGTGCCATCAGTGAGGGGACAGGCATGAACACTGAAGCTTTCTTT. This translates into CAISEGTGMNTEAFF.

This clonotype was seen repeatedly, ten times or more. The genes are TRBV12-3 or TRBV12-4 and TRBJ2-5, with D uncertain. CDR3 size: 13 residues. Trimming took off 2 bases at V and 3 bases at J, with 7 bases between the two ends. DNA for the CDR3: TGTGCCAGCAGTTTATTACGGAAAGAGACCCAGTACTTC. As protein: CASSLLRKETQYF.

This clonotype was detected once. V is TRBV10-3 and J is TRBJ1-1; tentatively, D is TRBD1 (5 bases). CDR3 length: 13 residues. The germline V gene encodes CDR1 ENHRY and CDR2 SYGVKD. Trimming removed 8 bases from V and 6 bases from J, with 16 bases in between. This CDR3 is CAIGRQGISEAFF. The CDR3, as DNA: TGTGCCATCGGCAGGCAGGGTATTTCTGAAGCTTTCTTT.

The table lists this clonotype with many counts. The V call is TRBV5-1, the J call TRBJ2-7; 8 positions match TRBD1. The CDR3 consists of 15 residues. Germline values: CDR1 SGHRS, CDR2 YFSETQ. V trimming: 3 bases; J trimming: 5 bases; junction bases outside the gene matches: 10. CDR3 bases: TGCGCCAGCAGCTATACCGGGACAGGCCGTGACGAGCAGTACTTC. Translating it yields CASSYTGTGRDEQYF.

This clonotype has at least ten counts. The CDR3 DNA is TGTGCCAGCAGTGTGAACACTGAAGCTTTCTTT. The encoded protein is CASSVNTEAFF. The chain uses TRBV6-2 or TRBV6-3 and TRBJ1-1; D is unclear. Germline V gene lookup returns CDR1 MNHEY and CDR2 SVGEGT. The V end was cut by 5 bases, the J end by 0 bases, with 1 base between. CDR3 length equals 11 residues.

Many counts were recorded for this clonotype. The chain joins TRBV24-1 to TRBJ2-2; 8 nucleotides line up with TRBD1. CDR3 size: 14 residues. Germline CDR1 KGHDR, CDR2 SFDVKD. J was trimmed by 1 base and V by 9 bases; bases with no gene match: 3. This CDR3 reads CATLGQENTGELFF. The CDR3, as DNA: TGTGCCACCTTGGGACAGGAGAACACCGGGGAGCTGTTTTTT.

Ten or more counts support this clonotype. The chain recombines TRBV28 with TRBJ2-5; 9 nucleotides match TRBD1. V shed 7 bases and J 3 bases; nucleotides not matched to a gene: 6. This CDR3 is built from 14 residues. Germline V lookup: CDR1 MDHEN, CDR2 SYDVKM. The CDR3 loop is CASKDRGGKETQYF. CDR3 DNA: TGTGCCAGCAAGGACAGGGGCGGTAAAGAGACCCAGTACTTC.

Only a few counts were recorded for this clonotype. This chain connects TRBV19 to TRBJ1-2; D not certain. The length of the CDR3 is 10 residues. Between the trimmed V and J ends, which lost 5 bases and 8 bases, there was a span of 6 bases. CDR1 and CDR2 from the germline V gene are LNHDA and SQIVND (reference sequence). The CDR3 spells CASSSGGYTF. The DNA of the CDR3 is TGTGCCAGTAGTTCGGGGGGCTACACCTTC.